This passage covers 27 T cell receptor beta chains from one sample sequenced in a study of T-cell reconstitution after alpha-beta-depleted transplantation in children. TCRbeta library construction was performed incorporating unique molecular identifiers. MiXCR, run by TCRdb on the PCR reads, gives a single entry per CDR3 protein. This table has 200,000 to 250,000 distinct CDR3 sequences, 12% appearing once. The sample consisted of PBMCs from the stem cell graft donor, taken from the stem cell graft. These receptors were obtained from a human donor who donated a stem cell graft to a child with acute lymphoblastic leukemia.

The chain couples TRBV5-1 to TRBJ2-5; TRBD1 aligns across 7 bases. Losses at the gene ends were 4 bases for V and 1 base for J; bases not matched to a gene: 10. There are 16 residues in the CDR3. Germline-derived CDR1 and CDR2 are SGHRS and YFSETQ. The CDR3 DNA is TGCGCCAGCAGCCCAACTACGGGACAGCCCCAAGAGACCCAGTACTTC. Translation gives CASSPTTGQPQETQYF.

This clonotype was seen many times. This sequence joins TRBV10-3 and TRBJ2-2; a possible D gene is TRBD1 (7 bases). V lost 4 bases to trimming and J lost 4 bases, with 13 bases between them. This CDR3 comprises 15 residues. Germline CDR1 reads ENHRY; CDR2 reads SYGVKD. In DNA, the CDR3 is TGTGCCATCAGTGTCAGGGGGGCGGTCACCGGGGAGCTGTTTTTT. Translation gives CAISVRGAVTGELFF.

This clonotype was observed a handful of times. This chain uses TRBV7-9 with TRBJ2-7; D tentatively reads TRBD1 or TRBD2 (6 bases each). CDR1 and CDR2 (germline): SEHNR, FQNEAQ (reference sequence). This CDR3 contains 12 residues. Trimming left V 6 bases short and J 4 bases short, with 10 bases between. CDR3 sequence: CASRRGEYEQYF. The CDR3 DNA follows: TGTGCCAGCAGGAGGGGGGAATACGAGCAGTACTTC.

On this clonotype itself: It may be a read error: a sequence one base away is much more abundant. The rearrangement joins TRBV2 to TRBJ2-7; 9 bases align to TRBD1. The CDR3 totals 17 residues. Germline V gene lookup returns CDR1 SNHLY and CDR2 FYNNEI. The CDR3 coding sequence is TGTGCCATCAGTGATGATCATCCGGGACAGGGCCCCTACGAGCAGTACTTC. It is translated as CAISDDHPGQGPYEQYF.

The sample holds many counts of this clonotype. V and J are TRBV6-1 and TRBJ2-5; 7 bases map to TRBD1. The CDR3 runs 15 residues. Germline values: CDR1 MNHNS, CDR2 SASEGT. Germline trimming cut 1 base from V and 4 bases from J; bases unmatched to any gene: 6. The CDR3 region has the DNA TGTGCCAGCAGTGAAGTGACAGGGATAACAGAGACCCAGTACTTC. Its translation: CASSEVTGITETQYF.

This clonotype has at least ten counts. The gene calls are TRBV2 and TRBJ1-6; D perhaps matches TRBD1 (5 bases). CDR1 SNHLY and CDR2 FYNNEI come from the germline V gene. The CDR3 extends over 15 amino acids. The V end lost 4 bases, the J end lost 8 bases, and 15 bases lay between the germline ends. CDR3 nucleotides: TGTGCCAGCAGTGGGGACTCGGGGAGCCATTCACCCCTCCACTTT. This gives the protein CASSGDSGSHSPLHF.

The chain employs TRBV12-3 or TRBV12-4 and TRBJ2-2; no clear D gene. V lost 5 bases, J lost 4 bases, and 14 bases lay in between. The CDR3 contains 15 residues. The CDR3 loop is CASSADGRSTGELFF. The CDR3 DNA is TGTGCCAGCAGTGCCGACGGACGGAGCACCGGGGAGCTGTTTTTT.

The chain joins TRBV4-3 to TRBJ2-1; D is unclear. Trimming took 1 base from V and 8 from J, leaving 9 bases between them. The CDR3 consists of 13 residues. Germline-derived CDR1 and CDR2 are LGHNA and YSLEER. CDR3 residues: CASSQGPRDEQFF. Written as DNA, the CDR3 is TGCGCCAGCAGCCAAGGTCCAAGGGATGAGCAGTTCTTC.

The table lists this clonotype with many counts. The V gene is TRBV6-1, the J gene TRBJ2-1; D not certain. This CDR3 spans 16 amino acids. V was trimmed by 7 bases and J by 0 bases, leaving 16 bases between them. The germline CDR1 and CDR2 sequences are MNHNS and SASEGT. CDR3 bases: TGTGCCAGCACGGAACGACCCCGGAGCTCCTACAATGAGCAGTTCTTC. Translating it yields CASTERPRSSYNEQFF.

A single count supports this clonotype. This clone may be a read error of a much larger clone one base away. The genes are TRBV29-1 and TRBJ2-2; TRBD1 or TRBD2 may be the D gene (5 bases each). Trimming pared 4 bases from V and 9 bases from J, leaving 9 bases between. Germline assignment: CDR1 SQVTM and CDR2 ANQGSEA. The CDR3 extends over 11 amino acids. The CDR3 DNA sequence: TGCAGCGTTGCAGGGACCAGGGAGCTGTTTTTT. It specifies CSVAGTRELFF.

This clonotype appeared many times. V and J are TRBV5-1 and TRBJ2-7; 9 bases fit TRBD2. V lost 3 bases and J lost 6; bases outside the gene matches: 10. The CDR3 is made up of 15 amino acids. The germline V gene encodes CDR1 SGHRS and CDR2 YFSETQ. The CDR3 is CASSSSLGLAGEQYF. CDR3 nucleotide sequence: TGCGCCAGCAGCTCTTCGCTGGGACTAGCAGGCGAGCAGTACTTC.

In the case of this clonotype: This may be a read error: a much more frequent sequence differs by one nucleotide. The chain couples TRBV7-2 to TRBJ2-5; D may be TRBD1 (6 bases). The CDR3 spans 14 residues. The germline V gene has CDR1 SGHTA and CDR2 FQGNSA. Trimming removed 5 bases from V and 4 bases from J, with 14 bases in between. The CDR3 region has the DNA TGTGCCAGCAGCCCGAACACAGGGCGAGAGACCCAGTACTTC. Encoded protein: CASSPNTGRETQYF.

This clonotype was picked up many times. This sequence joins TRBV12-3 or TRBV12-4 and TRBJ1-5; D is undetermined. The CDR3 is 15 residues long. V gave up 3 bases and J gave up 2 bases, with 11 bases separating them. The CDR3 loop reads CASSFSLRGNQPQHF. CDR3 sequence (DNA): TGTGCCAGCAGTTTTTCTCTTAGGGGCAATCAGCCCCAGCATTTT.

The V and J genes are TRBV4-2 and TRBJ1-1; the match to TRBD1 covers 9 bases. Per the germline V gene, CDR1 is LGHNA and CDR2 is YNFKEQ. CDR3 length equals 15 residues. V shed 2 bases and J 5 bases; nucleotides not matched to a gene: 6. CDR3 sequence reads: CASSQPQGAGTEAFF. The DNA of the CDR3 is TGTGCCAGCAGCCAACCACAGGGGGCAGGGACTGAAGCTTTCTTT.

The CDR3 protein is CASGRGYETQYF. The CDR3 nucleotides read TGTGCCAGCGGCAGGGGGTACGAGACCCAGTACTTC. The rearrangement uses TRBV11-2 and TRBJ2-5, with TRBD1 matching 7 bases. This CDR3 has 12 amino acids. Germline trimming cut 8 bases from V and 5 bases from J; bases unmatched to any gene: 5. Germline loops: CDR1 SGHAT, CDR2 FQNNGV.

This clonotype came up many times. The chain is built from TRBV28 and TRBJ2-5; D ambiguous. V lost 1 base and J lost 2, with 8 bases in between. CDR3 length equals 14 residues. Germline-derived CDR1 and CDR2 are MDHEN and SYDVKM. CDR3 coding DNA: TGTGCCAGCAGTTTATTGAGTCCTCAAGAGACCCAGTACTTC. Amino acid sequence: CASSLLSPQETQYF.

This rearrangement joins TRBV18 to TRBJ1-2; D gene ambiguous. This CDR3 comprises 12 residues. The V gene lost 5 bases and the J gene lost 8 bases, with 12 bases spanning the gap. CDR1 and CDR2 (germline): KGHSH, LQKENI. CDR3 amino acids: CASSTGSGGYTF. DNA of the CDR3: TGTGCCAGCTCAACGGGGTCGGGCGGCTACACCTTC.

This clonotype was seen at least ten times. The chain links TRBV9 to TRBJ2-2; D is unresolved. Trimming pared 0 bases from V and 6 bases from J, leaving 6 bases between. Germline V lookup: CDR1 SGDLS, CDR2 YYNGEE. This CDR3 comprises 13 residues. CDR3 sequence reads: CASSVGTSGELFF. As DNA, the CDR3 is TGTGCCAGCAGCGTAGGAACGTCCGGGGAGCTGTTTTTT.

Ten or more counts support this clonotype. The V gene is TRBV12-3 or TRBV12-4, the J gene TRBJ1-2; D not resolved. The CDR3 is 14 residues long. Trimming took 4 bases from V and 6 from J, leaving 15 bases between them. CDR3 region: CASSSRLDHDGYTF. The CDR3 DNA reads TGTGCCAGCAGTTCCCGACTGGACCACGATGGCTACACCTTC.

This clonotype was seen ten or more times. CDR3 DNA: TGTGCCAGCAGACCTCGGACAGGACGCTCTGGGGCCAACGTCCTGACTTTC. Amino acids: CASRPRTGRSGANVLTF. V is TRBV27 and J is TRBJ2-6, with 7 bases fitting TRBD1. Per germline, CDR1 MNHEY and CDR2 SMNVEV (reference sequence). The V gene end was trimmed by 6 bases and the J gene end by 0 bases; junction bases not matched to a gene: 8. The CDR3 has 17 amino acids.

The sample holds many counts of this clonotype. The chain links TRBV20-1 to TRBJ1-2; possible D gene TRBD1, 6 bases. The CDR3 runs 13 residues. The ends were cut back, 5 bases at V and 4 bases at J, with 14 bases in the middle. CDR1 is DFQATT and CDR2 is SNEGSKA in the germline V gene (reference sequence). CDR3 bases: TGCAGTGCTGCTTTGACAGGAGGCTATGGCTACACCTTC. This gives the protein CSAALTGGYGYTF.

The V gene is TRBV24-1, the J gene TRBJ1-2; D gene uncertain. V was trimmed by 1 base and J by 6 bases, leaving 14 bases between them. CDR3 length: 15 amino acids. CDR1 is KGHDR and CDR2 is SFDVKD in the germline V gene. CDR3 in amino acids: CATSDLDSLPDGYTF. For the CDR3, the DNA is TGTGCCACCAGTGATTTAGACTCTCTTCCGGATGGCTACACCTTC.

This clonotype was counted many times. This chain connects TRBV5-1 to TRBJ1-1, with D uncertain. The CDR3 contains 13 residues. V was trimmed by 1 base and J by 1 base, leaving 5 bases between them. Germline CDR1 is SGHRS and CDR2 is YFSETQ. CDR3 region: CASSLTANTEAFF. Here the CDR3 DNA reads TGCGCCAGCAGCTTGACCGCGAACACTGAAGCTTTCTTT.

This clonotype was detected a few times. The rearrangement uses TRBV6-2 or TRBV6-3 and TRBJ2-4; maybe TRBD2 (5 bases). The CDR3 sequence is 15 residues long. Looked up from germline, CDR1 is MNHEY and CDR2 is SVGEGT. Between the trimmed V and J ends, which lost 6 bases and 1 base, there was a span of 13 bases. The CDR3 DNA follows: TGTGCCAGCAGCGACCTACGGGGTGCCAAAAACATTCAGTACTTC. It yields the protein CASSDLRGAKNIQYF.

This clonotype was seen a few times. V is TRBV5-1 and J is TRBJ2-1, with 8 bases identical to TRBD2. CDR1 and CDR2 from the germline V gene are SGHRS and YFSETQ. V shed 5 bases, J shed 2 bases, and the junction held 9 bases outside the gene matches. This CDR3 is built from 16 residues. The CDR3 loop is CASRTEGTRTYNEQFF. The CDR3 DNA reads as TGCGCCAGCAGGACGGAAGGGACTAGGACCTACAATGAGCAGTTCTTC.

The genes are TRBV6-1 and TRBJ2-7, with TRBD1 matching 8 bases. This CDR3 region has 16 residues. Germline V gene lookup returns CDR1 MNHNS and CDR2 SASEGT. After removal of 6 bases from V and 0 bases from J, the junction contained 10 bases not matched to a gene. In DNA form, the CDR3 reads TGTGCCAGCAGGGTACTAGGACAGGGCCACTCCTACGAGCAGTACTTC. Translated: CASRVLGQGHSYEQYF.

Many counts were recorded for this clonotype. The chain has TRBV20-1 and TRBJ1-2; D is unclear. V lost 0 bases to trimming and J lost 2 bases, with 7 bases between them. The CDR3 consists of 13 residues. Germline CDR1 DFQATT, CDR2 SNEGSKA (reference sequence). The DNA of the CDR3 is TGCAGTGCTAGAGATACAGACAACTATGGCTACACCTTC. Amino acid sequence: CSARDTDNYGYTF.